Shown below are 31 T cell receptor beta chains from a single sample sequenced in a study of glioma-infiltrating T cells. The iRepertoire nested amplicon-rescue multiplex PCR amplified TCR alpha and beta CDR3s from RNA. TCRdb processed the multiplex PCR reads anew with MiXCR; each CDR3 protein has one entry. The data hold more than 85,000 distinct CDR3 sequences, with less than 30% observed a single time. The sequenced sample was glioma tissue, nonneoplastic brain tissue, or PBMCs (not recorded which). Receptors were obtained from a human donor with low-grade glioma or glioblastoma, undergoing nonglioma brain surgery, or in good health (not recorded which).

V is TRBV13 and J is TRBJ1-5, with D uncertain. Germline loops: CDR1 PRHDT, CDR2 FYEKMQ (reference sequence). This CDR3 spans 16 amino acids. Trimming shortened V by 5 bases and J by 0 bases, and 14 bases separated the two germline ends. The CDR3 protein is CASSPSLDASNQPQHF. CDR3 in DNA: TGTGCCAGCAGCCCATCCTTGGACGCTAGCAATCAGCCCCAGCATTTT.

Details on this clonotype: A junction boundary mismatches the germline segment, possibly from a read error. The chain joins TRBV6-1 to TRBJ2-7; tentative D call: TRBD2 (6 bases). This CDR3 spans 12 amino acids. Per germline, CDR1 MNHNS and CDR2 SASEGT. The CDR3 loop is CSSAAGNYEQYF. The CDR3 nucleotides are TGTTCCAGTGCAGCGGGCAACTACGAGCAGTACTTC.

This clonotype occurred many times. J is TRBJ2-3 and V is TRBV6-4; no reliable D call. CDR3 length: 13 residues. V was clipped by 5 bases and J by 4 bases, with 10 bases between them. CDR1 MRHNA and CDR2 SNTAGT come from the germline V gene. The CDR3 sequence: CASSRSSADTQYF. The CDR3 DNA follows: TGTGCCAGCAGTAGGTCAAGCGCAGATACGCAGTATTTT.

A remark on this clonotype: Its ends do not fully match the called genes, so a read error is possible. V and J are TRBV6-2 or TRBV6-3 and TRBJ2-5; perhaps TRBD1 as D (7 bases). Germline loops: CDR1 MNHEY, CDR2 SVGEGT. The CDR3 extends over 13 amino acids. Written as DNA, the CDR3 is TGTTCCAGCCAGACAGGGAGGCAAGAGACCCAGTACTTC. Its protein is CSSQTGRQETQYF.

The rearrangement joins TRBV6-6 to TRBJ1-3; no reliable D call. The V gene's germline CDR1 is MNHNY and CDR2 SVGAGI (reference sequence). V lost 5 bases and J 10 bases, leaving 15 bases between the germline ends. This CDR3 is 13 amino acids long. The CDR3 loop is CASSLRSLKTIYF. CDR3 sequence (DNA): TGTGCCAGCAGTCTTCGTTCCCTAAAGACCATATATTTT.

This clonotype was seen ten or more times. This chain links TRBV6-1 with TRBJ2-1; 11 nucleotides line up with TRBD2. Germline V gene lookup returns CDR1 MNHNS and CDR2 SASEGT. The V segment lost 7 bases and the J segment 2 bases; nucleotides outside the gene matches: 19. This CDR3 region has 20 residues. This CDR3 reads CASKTITPLAGGTPYNEQFF. In DNA form, the CDR3 reads TGTGCCAGCAAAACGATTACCCCGCTAGCGGGAGGCACACCCTACAATGAGCAGTTCTTC.

On this clonotype: Its ends do not fully match the called genes, so a read error is possible. V gene TRBV6-2 or TRBV6-3 combines with J gene TRBJ2-1; possible D gene TRBD2, 5 bases. This CDR3 spans 18 amino acids. In germline, CDR1 is MNHEY, CDR2 SVGEGT. This CDR3 reads CSSSYPEEALSSYNEQFF. CDR3 coding DNA: TGTTCCAGCAGTTACCCTGAGGAGGCCTTGAGCTCCTACAATGAGCAGTTCTTC.

In this sample, this clonotype turned up many times. The chain links TRBV18 to TRBJ1-3; TRBD1 matches at 7 bases. After removal of 5 bases from V and 2 bases from J, the junction contained 3 bases not matched to a gene. Germline lookup yields CDR1 KGHSH and CDR2 LQKENI. The CDR3 extends over 14 amino acids. CDR3 coding DNA: TGTGCCAGCTCAGCCGACAGGGCTGGAAACACCATATATTTT. Translation gives CASSADRAGNTIYF. The full variable domain, with the rest looked up from reference TRBV18 and TRBJ1-3, is NAGVMQNPRHLVRRRGQEARLRCSPMKGHSHVYWYRQLPEEGLKFMVYLQKENIIDESGMPKERFSAEFPKEGPSILRIQQVVRGDSAAYFCASSADRAGNTIYFGEGSWLTVV.

The chain employs TRBV15 and TRBJ2-3, with TRBD1 as a possible D gene (5 bases). Germline V gene sequence: CDR1 LNHNV, CDR2 YYDKDF (reference sequence). This CDR3 is 16 amino acids long. The CDR3 loop reads CVTSSVPRVQADTQYF. CDR3 DNA sequence: TGTGTTACCAGCAGTGTCCCCAGGGTTCAGGCGGATACGCAGTATTTT.

The chain has TRBV12-3 or TRBV12-4 and TRBJ1-5, with D maybe TRBD1 (6 bases). The V gene lost 6 bases and the J gene lost 0 bases, with 12 bases spanning the gap. This CDR3 is built from 15 residues. The CDR3 here is CASRPGHTSNQPQHF. The DNA of the CDR3 is TGTGCCAGCAGACCGGGACACACTAGCAATCAGCCCCAGCATTTT.

This clonotype was counted at least ten times. The J gene is TRBJ1-5, the V gene TRBV6-1; D is unclear. The CDR3 is 18 residues long. CDR1 is MNHNS and CDR2 is SASEGT in the germline V gene. As DNA, the CDR3 is TGTACCCCCCCCCCCTTACTAAAGAGCTTAAATAGCAATCAGCCCCAGCATTTT. It encodes CTPPPLLKSLNSNQPQHF.

This clonotype appeared many times. This chain connects TRBV7-6 to TRBJ2-7; possible D gene TRBD1, 5 bases. Between the trimmed V and J ends, which lost 2 bases and 5 bases, there was a span of 10 bases. The CDR3 loop spans 13 amino acids. Per germline, CDR1 SGHVS and CDR2 FNYEAQ. CDR3 in amino acids: CASSLPQGDEQYF. As DNA, the CDR3 is TGTGCCAGCAGCTTACCGCAAGGGGACGAGCAGTACTTC.

The table lists this clonotype with many counts. This chain uses TRBV20-1 with TRBJ1-1, with D possibly matching TRBD1 (5 bases). CDR1 DFQATT and CDR2 SNEGSKA come from the germline V gene (reference sequence). The CDR3 consists of 11 residues. V lost 6 bases and J 10 bases, leaving 15 bases between the germline ends. DNA of the CDR3: TGCAGTGCCGGGACGACCGGAATAGCTTTCTTT. Translated: CSAGTTGIAFF.

This clonotype was counted ten times or more. This rearrangement joins TRBV18 to TRBJ1-1; TRBD1 is a possible D gene (6 bases). The CDR3 covers 12 residues. The V end was cut by 3 bases, the J end by 10 bases, with 12 bases between. Germline V lookup: CDR1 KGHSH, CDR2 LQKENI. DNA of the CDR3: TGTGCCAGCTCACCCAAGACAGGCCGAGCTTTCTTT. It codes for CASSPKTGRAFF.

CDR3 DNA: TGTGCCAGCAAGGAGCTCAATGAGCAGTTCTTC. Protein: CASKELNEQFF. The V gene is TRBV12-3 or TRBV12-4, the J gene TRBJ2-1; no definite D call. The ends were cut back, 7 bases at V and 6 bases at J, with 7 bases in the middle. CDR3 length: 11 amino acids.

This clonotype was counted at least ten times. V and J are TRBV4-2 and TRBJ2-1; a possible D gene is TRBD2 (5 bases). The CDR3 extends over 15 amino acids. Germline values: CDR1 LGHNA, CDR2 YNFKEQ. Deletions cut 4 bases from V and 1 base from J, with 11 bases between. CDR3 sequence: CASSPAAGSYNEQFF. DNA for the CDR3: TGTGCCAGCAGCCCCGCCGCGGGTTCCTACAATGAGCAGTTCTTC.

This clonotype was seen repeatedly, ten times or more. The chain has TRBV27 and TRBJ2-1; 7 bases are a match to TRBD2. The CDR3 covers 15 residues. The V gene end was trimmed by 8 bases and the J gene end by 2 bases; junction bases not matched to a gene: 9. In germline, CDR1 is MNHEY, CDR2 SMNVEV (reference sequence). CDR3 sequence reads: CASGREESPYNEQFF. CDR3 nucleotides: TGTGCCAGCGGACGGGAGGAAAGTCCCTACAATGAGCAGTTCTTC.

This clonotype was seen ten or more times. The chain recombines TRBV7-6 with TRBJ2-3, with 8 bases aligning to TRBD1. Germline CDR1 and CDR2: SGHVS and FNYEAQ. The CDR3 is 14 amino acids. The junction had 4 bases not matched to a gene; V was cut back by 7 bases and J by 1 base. In DNA form, the CDR3 reads TGTGCCAGCAACCCGACAGGGGGCACAGATACGCAGTATTTT. As protein: CASNPTGGTDTQYF. Full variable domain (remainder filled in from reference TRBV7-6 and TRBJ2-3): GAGVSQSPRYKVTKRGQDVALRCDPISGHVSLYWYRQALGQGPEFLTYFNYEAQQDKSGLPNDRFSAERPEGSISTLTIQRTEQRDSAMYRCASNPTGGTDTQYFGPGTRLTVL.

The chain combines TRBV12-3 or TRBV12-4 with TRBJ2-3, with 11 positions matching TRBD1. Trimming took 6 bases from V and 7 from J; bases not matched to a gene: 9. CDR3 size: 15 residues. The CDR3 is CASSPVGTGGYTQYF. In DNA form, the CDR3 reads TGTGCCAGCAGCCCGGTGGGGACAGGGGGATATACGCAGTATTTT.

This clonotype was seen more than once but under ten times. At one end, the junction sequence differs from germline, possibly due to a read error. The chain combines TRBV29-1 with TRBJ1-1; 7 bases fit TRBD1. From germline, CDR1 is SQVTM and CDR2 ANQGSEA. The CDR3 consists of 11 residues. CDR3 nucleotides: TGCAGCGATACAGGGGACACTGAAGCTCTCTTT. Encoded protein: CSDTGDTEALF.

A note on this clonotype: A much larger clone sits a single nucleotide away, making a read error possible. The chain employs TRBV20-1 and TRBJ2-1; 11 bases are shared with TRBD1. The CDR3 consists of 15 residues. Germline V lookup: CDR1 DFQATT, CDR2 SNEGSKA (reference sequence). The CDR3 loop is CNAVSRDRGYNEQFF. The CDR3 DNA sequence: TGCAATGCTGTAAGCCGGGACAGGGGGTACAATGAGCAGTTCTTC.

This chain uses TRBV7-9 with TRBJ2-7, with D possibly called TRBD1 or TRBD2 (6 bases each). V shed 2 bases and J shed 0 bases, with 14 bases lying between them. Per the germline V gene, CDR1 is SEHNR and CDR2 is FQNEAQ (reference sequence). There are 16 residues in the CDR3. CDR3: CASSLRGVVSSYEQYF. The CDR3 DNA follows: TGTGCCAGCAGCTTAAGGGGGGTAGTGAGCTCCTACGAGCAGTACTTC.

This clonotype was found many times. This clone may be a read error of a much larger clone one base away. The genes are TRBV20-1 and TRBJ2-2, with D perhaps matching TRBD1 or TRBD2 (5 bases each). The CDR3 totals 13 residues. Germline V gene lookup returns CDR1 DFQATT and CDR2 SNEGSKA (reference sequence). The CDR3 protein is CSTRDGDTGELFF. The CDR3 region has the DNA TGCAGTACTAGGGACGGGGACACCGGGGAGCTGTTTTTT.

Turning to this clonotype: Since a much larger clone is just one base distant, this may be a read error. The V gene is TRBV7-3, the J gene TRBJ1-1, with a weak D call TRBD1 (6 bases). The CDR3 length is 13 residues. Germline V gives CDR1 SGHTA, CDR2 FQGTGA. Between the trimmed V and J ends, which lost 4 bases and 9 bases, there was a span of 15 bases. CDR3 coding DNA: TGTGCCAGCAGCTCGGGGGCGCGTACTAAAGCTTTCTTT. Encoded protein: CASSSGARTKAFF.

This clonotype was recorded many times. A much bigger clone sits one base away, suggesting this may be a read error. The chain has TRBV27 and TRBJ2-1; D is ambiguous. There are 11 residues in the CDR3. From germline, CDR1 is MNHEY and CDR2 SMNVEV (reference sequence). CDR3 sequence reads: CASRLYNEQSF. The CDR3 DNA is TGTGCCAGCAGGCTCTACAATGAGCAGTCCTTC.

This clonotype was recorded at least ten times. The rearrangement joins TRBV7-9 to TRBJ1-1, with D perhaps matching TRBD1 (5 bases). This CDR3 comprises 14 residues. Per the germline V gene, CDR1 is SEHNR and CDR2 is FQNEAQ (reference sequence). Trimming shortened V by 5 bases and J by 9 bases, and 19 bases separated the two germline ends. The CDR3 loop is CASSPNAAEGKAFF. The CDR3 nucleotides are TGTGCCAGCAGCCCCAATGCAGCCGAGGGGAAAGCTTTCTTT.

About this clonotype itself: An end of the junction differs from the germline gene, which may be a read error. The chain carries TRBV6-1 and TRBJ2-4, with D possibly TRBD1 on 5 matching bases. The CDR3 runs to 17 residues. Looked up from germline, CDR1 is MNHNS and CDR2 is SASEGT. CDR3 DNA: TGTACCAGCAGTCTGGGCAGGGTTGAGTATCCAAAAAACATTCAGTACTTC. This translates into CTSSLGRVEYPKNIQYF.

The chain couples TRBV29-1 to TRBJ2-5; 8 bases align to TRBD2. Per the germline V gene, CDR1 is SQVTM and CDR2 is ANQGSEA. Germline trimming cut 4 bases from V and 4 bases from J; bases unmatched to any gene: 8. The CDR3 totals 14 residues. The CDR3 sequence is CSVGGTAGGETQYF. In nucleotides, the CDR3 is TGCAGCGTTGGGGGGACGGCGGGAGGAGAGACCCAGTACTTC.

This clonotype has at least ten counts. The genes are TRBV6-1 and TRBJ1-3; tentative D call: TRBD1 (6 bases). The germline V gene encodes CDR1 MNHNS and CDR2 SASEGT. V was shortened by 6 bases and J by 0 bases, with 9 bases between the two germline ends. The length of the CDR3 is 14 residues. The DNA for the CDR3 is TGTGCCAGCAGCCAGACAGGCTCTGGAAACACCATATATTTT. Translated: CASSQTGSGNTIYF.

This clonotype has ten or more counts. The rearrangement joins TRBV20-1 to TRBJ2-7, with TRBD1 matching over 8 bases. CDR1 and CDR2 (germline): DFQATT, SNEGSKA (reference sequence). The length of the CDR3 is 12 residues. The junction had 6 bases not matched to a gene; V was cut back by 5 bases and J by 6 bases. In DNA, the CDR3 is TGCAGTGCTCTCAGCAGGGGGCTCGAGCAGTACTTC. It yields the protein CSALSRGLEQYF.

The table lists this clonotype with many counts. V and J are TRBV20-1 and TRBJ2-7, with 9 bases lining up with TRBD1. J gave up 1 base and V 6 bases, and 7 bases lay outside the gene matches. The germline CDR1 and CDR2 sequences are DFQATT and SNEGSKA (reference sequence). The CDR3 is 14 residues long. Here the CDR3 DNA reads TGCAGTGCCATCCCCGGGACAGGGTCCTACGAGCAGTACTTC. Translating gives CSAIPGTGSYEQYF.